The subject of this entry is one T cell receptor beta chain. The antigen remains undetermined. As TCR cDNA was made by 5'RACE template switching, a universal primer site and UMIs were added. MiXCR, run by TCRdb on the 5' RACE reads, gives a single entry per CDR3 protein. The profile shows around 250,000 distinct CDR3 sequences, approximately 5.2% of them singletons. This specimen belongs to a study of T cells after yellow fever vaccination. General study findings and limits: Abundant contaminating clonotypes from the bulk population could appear in FACS-sorted repertoires. Just a small share of clonotypes turned up in the CD4 compartment as well as the CD8 compartment.

Between the trimmed V and J ends, which lost 7 bases and 5 bases, there was a span of 8 bases. There are 10 residues in the CDR3. Germline V gene sequence: CDR1 SQVTM, CDR2 ANQGSEA. This receptor was taken from a man aged 18-30 years who received the YFV17D yellow fever vaccine. Sequenced material: CD4+ T cells sorted from PBMCs, taken on the day of the yellow fever booster vaccination. This rearrangement joins TRBV29-1 to TRBJ2-5; D is perhaps TRBD1 (5 bases). CDR3 protein: CSGTRETQYF. The CDR3 nucleotides are TGCAGCGGGACACGGGAGACCCAGTACTTC.